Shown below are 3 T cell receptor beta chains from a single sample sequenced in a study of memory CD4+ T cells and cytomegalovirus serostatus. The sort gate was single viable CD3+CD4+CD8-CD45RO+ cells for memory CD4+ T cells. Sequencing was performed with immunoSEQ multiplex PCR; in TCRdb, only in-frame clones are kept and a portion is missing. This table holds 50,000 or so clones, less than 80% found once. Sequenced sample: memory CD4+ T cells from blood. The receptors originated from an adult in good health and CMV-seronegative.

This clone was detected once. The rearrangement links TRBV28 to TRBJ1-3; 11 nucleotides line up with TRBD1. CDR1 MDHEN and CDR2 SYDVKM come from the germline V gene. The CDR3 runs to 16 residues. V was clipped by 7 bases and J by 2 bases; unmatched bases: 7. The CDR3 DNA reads TGTGCCAGCACCAACGGACAGGGGGCGCCTGGAAACACCATATATTTT. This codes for CASTNGQGAPGNTIYF.

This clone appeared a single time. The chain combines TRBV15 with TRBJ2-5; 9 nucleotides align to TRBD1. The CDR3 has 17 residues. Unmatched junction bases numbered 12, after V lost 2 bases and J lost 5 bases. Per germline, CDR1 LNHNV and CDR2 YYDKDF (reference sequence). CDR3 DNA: TGTGCCACCAGCAGAAAATTCGGACAGGGGACGAGTGAGACCCAGTACTTC. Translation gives CATSRKFGQGTSETQYF.

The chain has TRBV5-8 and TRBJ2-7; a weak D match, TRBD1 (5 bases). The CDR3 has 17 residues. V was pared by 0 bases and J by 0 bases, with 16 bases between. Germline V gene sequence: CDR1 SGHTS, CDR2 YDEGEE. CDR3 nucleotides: TGTGCCAGCAGCTTGGGTCCAGGGCAAAAGAGCTCCTACGAGCAGTACTTC. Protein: CASSLGPGQKSSYEQYF.